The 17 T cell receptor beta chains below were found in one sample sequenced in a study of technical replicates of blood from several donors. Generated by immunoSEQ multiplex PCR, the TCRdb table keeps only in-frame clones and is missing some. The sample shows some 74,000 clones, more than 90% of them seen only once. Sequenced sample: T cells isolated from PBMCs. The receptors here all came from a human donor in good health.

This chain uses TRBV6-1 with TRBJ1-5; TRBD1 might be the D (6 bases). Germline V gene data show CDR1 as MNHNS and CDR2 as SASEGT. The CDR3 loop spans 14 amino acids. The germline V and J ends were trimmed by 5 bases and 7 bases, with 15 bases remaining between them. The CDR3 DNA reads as TGTGCCAGCAGTAACACAGGGAAAAGACAGCCCCAGCATTTT. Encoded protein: CASSNTGKRQPQHF.

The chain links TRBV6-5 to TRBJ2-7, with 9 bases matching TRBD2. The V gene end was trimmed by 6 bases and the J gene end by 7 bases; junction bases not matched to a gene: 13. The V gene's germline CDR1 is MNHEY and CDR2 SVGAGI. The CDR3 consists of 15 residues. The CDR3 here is CASSQEREEDGEQYF. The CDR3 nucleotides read TGTGCCAGCAGCCAAGAGCGGGAGGAGGATGGGGAGCAGTACTTC.

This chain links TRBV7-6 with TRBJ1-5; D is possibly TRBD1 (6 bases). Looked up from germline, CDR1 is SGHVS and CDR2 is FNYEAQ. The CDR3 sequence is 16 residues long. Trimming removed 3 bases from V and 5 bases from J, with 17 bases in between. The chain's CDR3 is CASSLGLPTGHQPQHF. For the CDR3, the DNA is TGTGCCAGCAGCTTGGGCCTCCCGACAGGTCATCAGCCCCAGCATTTT.

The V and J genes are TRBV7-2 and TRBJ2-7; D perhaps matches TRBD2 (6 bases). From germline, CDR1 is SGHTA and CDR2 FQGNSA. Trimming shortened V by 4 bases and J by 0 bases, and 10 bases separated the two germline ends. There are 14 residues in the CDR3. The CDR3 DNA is TGTGCCAGCAGCTCGACTAGAAGCTCCTACGAGCAGTACTTC. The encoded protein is CASSSTRSSYEQYF.

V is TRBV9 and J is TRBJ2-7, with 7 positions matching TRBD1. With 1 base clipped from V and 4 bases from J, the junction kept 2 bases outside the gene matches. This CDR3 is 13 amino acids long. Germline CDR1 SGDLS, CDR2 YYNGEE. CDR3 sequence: CASSVRDRYEQYF. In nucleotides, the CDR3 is TGTGCCAGCAGCGTAAGGGACAGATACGAGCAGTACTTC. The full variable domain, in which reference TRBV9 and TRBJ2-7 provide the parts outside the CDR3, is DSGVTQTPKHLITATGQRVTLRCSPRSGDLSVYWYQQSLDQGLQFLIQYYNGEERAKGNILERFSAQQFPDLHSELNLSSLELGDSALYFCASSVRDRYEQYFGPGTRLTVT.

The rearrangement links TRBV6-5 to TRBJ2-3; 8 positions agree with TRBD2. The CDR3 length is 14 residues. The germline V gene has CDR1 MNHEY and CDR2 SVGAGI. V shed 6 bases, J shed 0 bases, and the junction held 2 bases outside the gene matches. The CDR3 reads CASSGGVSTDTQYF. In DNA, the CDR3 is TGTGCCAGCAGCGGGGGGGTGAGCACAGATACGCAGTATTTT.

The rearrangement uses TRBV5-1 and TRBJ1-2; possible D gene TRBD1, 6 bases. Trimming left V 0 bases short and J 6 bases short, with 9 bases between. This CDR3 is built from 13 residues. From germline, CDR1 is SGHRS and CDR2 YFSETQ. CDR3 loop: CASSLAGGDGYTF. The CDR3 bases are TGCGCCAGCAGCTTGGCTGGGGGCGATGGCTACACCTTC.

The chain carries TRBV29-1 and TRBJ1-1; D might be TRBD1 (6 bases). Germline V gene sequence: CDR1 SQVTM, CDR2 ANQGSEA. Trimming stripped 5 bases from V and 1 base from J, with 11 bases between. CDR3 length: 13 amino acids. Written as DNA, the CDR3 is TGCAGCGTTCAGCGGGACAAGAACACTGAAGCTTTCTTT. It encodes CSVQRDKNTEAFF.

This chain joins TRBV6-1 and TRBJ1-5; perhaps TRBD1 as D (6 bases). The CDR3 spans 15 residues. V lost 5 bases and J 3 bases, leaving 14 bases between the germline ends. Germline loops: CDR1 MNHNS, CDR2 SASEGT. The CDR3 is CASSPRTVNNQPQHF. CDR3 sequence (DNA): TGTGCCAGCAGTCCCCGGACAGTTAACAATCAGCCCCAGCATTTT.

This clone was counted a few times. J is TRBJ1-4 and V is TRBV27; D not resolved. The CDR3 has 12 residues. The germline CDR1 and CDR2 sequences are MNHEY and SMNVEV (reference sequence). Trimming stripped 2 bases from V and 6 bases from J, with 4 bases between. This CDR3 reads CASSLGDEKLFF. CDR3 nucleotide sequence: TGTGCCAGCAGTTTAGGAGATGAAAAACTGTTTTTT.

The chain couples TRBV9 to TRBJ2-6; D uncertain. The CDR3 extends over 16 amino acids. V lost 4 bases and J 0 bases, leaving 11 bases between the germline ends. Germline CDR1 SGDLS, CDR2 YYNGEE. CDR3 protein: CASSPRHHSGANVLTF. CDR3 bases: TGTGCCAGCAGCCCCCGACACCACTCTGGGGCCAACGTCCTGACTTTC.

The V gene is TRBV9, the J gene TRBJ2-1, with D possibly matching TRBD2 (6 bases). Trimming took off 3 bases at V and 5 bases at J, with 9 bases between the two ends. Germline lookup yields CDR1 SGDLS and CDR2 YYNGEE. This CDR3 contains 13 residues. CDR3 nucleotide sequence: TGTGCCAGCAGCGGGGCGGGACACAATGAGCAGTTCTTC. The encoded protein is CASSGAGHNEQFF.

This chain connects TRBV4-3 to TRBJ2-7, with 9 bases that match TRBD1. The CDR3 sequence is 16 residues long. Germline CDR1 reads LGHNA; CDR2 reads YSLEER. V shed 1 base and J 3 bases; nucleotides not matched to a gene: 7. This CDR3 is CASSQASGTGSYEQYF. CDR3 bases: TGCGCCAGCAGCCAAGCCTCCGGGACAGGGAGCTACGAGCAGTACTTC.

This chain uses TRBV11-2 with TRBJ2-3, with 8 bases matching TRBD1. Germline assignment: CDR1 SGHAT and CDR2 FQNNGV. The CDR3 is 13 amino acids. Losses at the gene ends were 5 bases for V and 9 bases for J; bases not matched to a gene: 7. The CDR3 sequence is CASSPSRQGTQYF. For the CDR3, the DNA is TGTGCCAGCAGCCCAAGTCGACAGGGGACGCAGTATTTT.

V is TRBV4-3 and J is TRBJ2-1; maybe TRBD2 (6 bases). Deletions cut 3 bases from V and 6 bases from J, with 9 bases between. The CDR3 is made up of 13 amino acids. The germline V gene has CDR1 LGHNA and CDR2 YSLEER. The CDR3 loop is CASSHERVNEQFF. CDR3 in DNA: TGCGCCAGCAGCCACGAGCGGGTCAATGAGCAGTTCTTC.

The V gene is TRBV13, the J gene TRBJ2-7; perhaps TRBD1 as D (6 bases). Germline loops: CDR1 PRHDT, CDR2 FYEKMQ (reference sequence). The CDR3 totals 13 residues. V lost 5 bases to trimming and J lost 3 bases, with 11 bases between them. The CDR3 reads CASSPSGVYEQYF. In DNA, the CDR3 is TGTGCCAGCAGCCCATCAGGGGTCTACGAGCAGTACTTC.

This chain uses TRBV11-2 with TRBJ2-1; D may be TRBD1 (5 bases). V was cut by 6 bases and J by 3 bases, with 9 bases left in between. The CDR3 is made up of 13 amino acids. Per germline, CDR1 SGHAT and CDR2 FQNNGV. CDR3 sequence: CASRYDSYNEQFF. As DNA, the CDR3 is TGTGCCAGCAGATATGACAGCTACAATGAGCAGTTCTTC.